A selection of T cell receptor beta chains follows, all from one sample in a study of blood T cell repertoires in COVID-19. Here immunoSEQ multiplex PCR was the method, and the copy in TCRdb shows in-frame clones only, minus some. The sample yields about 190,000 clones, around three quarters seen once. The sequenced material came from PBMCs or T cells enriched from blood (not recorded which). The receptors derive from a woman aged 50 to 65 with acute COVID-19. Both conserved end residues are part of each CDR3. Each record gives: clone size, J gene, V gene, D gene, CDR3 DNA, CDR3 protein. D genes are given only for firm matches. Where a row states a size, it is once, few, many or the class of an expanded clone; other rows omit it.

clone size: .; J gene: TRBJ2-6; V gene: TRBV4-2; D gene: TRBD2; CDR3 DNA: TGTGCCAGCAGGTTCGGGGGGGGCCGTGCTGGGGCCAACGTCCTGACTTTC; CDR3 protein: CASRFGGGRAGANVLTF
clone size: .; J gene: TRBJ1-1; V gene: TRBV3-1/TRBV3-2; D gene: .; CDR3 DNA: TGTGCCAGCAGAATGGGGGGGCTGAACACTGAAGCTTTCTTT; CDR3 protein: CASRMGGLNTEAFF
clone size: few; J gene: TRBJ2-4; V gene: TRBV18; D gene: TRBD1; CDR3 DNA: TGTGCCAGCTCACCCCGAGGACAGGGGGCTTCGGCCAAAAACATTCAGTACTTC; CDR3 protein: CASSPRGQGASAKNIQYF
clone size: .; J gene: TRBJ2-3; V gene: TRBV7-2; D gene: TRBD2; CDR3 DNA: TGTGCCAGCAGCTCCCCGGGACTAGCGGGGGTTGCAGATACGCAGTATTTT; CDR3 protein: CASSSPGLAGVADTQYF
clone size: few; J gene: TRBJ2-1; V gene: TRBV7-9; D gene: .; CDR3 DNA: TGTGCCAGCAGCTTGCAGAACAATGAGCAGTTCTTC; CDR3 protein: CASSLQNNEQFF
clone size: .; J gene: TRBJ1-1; V gene: TRBV28; D gene: .; CDR3 DNA: TGTGCCAGCAAGGGTCGGCAGGGGAGGAACACTGAAGCTTTCTTT; CDR3 protein: CASKGRQGRNTEAFF
clone size: .; J gene: TRBJ2-3; V gene: TRBV24-1; D gene: TRBD1; CDR3 DNA: TGTGCCACCAGTGAGAAACCGGGGACAGGGAGCACAGATACGCAGTATTTT; CDR3 protein: CATSEKPGTGSTDTQYF
clone size: .; J gene: TRBJ1-3; V gene: TRBV28; D gene: .; CDR3 DNA: TGTGCCAGCAGTTTCAGTGGAAACACCATATATTTT; CDR3 protein: CASSFSGNTIYF
clone size: .; J gene: TRBJ1-2; V gene: TRBV28; D gene: .; CDR3 DNA: TGTGCCAGCAGTCCGGAGACAGGAGCAAGGGAGGGCTACACCTTC; CDR3 protein: CASSPETGAREGYTF
clone size: .; J gene: TRBJ2-3; V gene: TRBV7-2; D gene: .; CDR3 DNA: TGTGCCAGCAGCTTACAGGATGGGGGGTCAGATACGCAGTATTTT; CDR3 protein: CASSLQDGGSDTQYF
clone size: .; J gene: TRBJ1-2; V gene: TRBV5-1; D gene: TRBD1; CDR3 DNA: TGCGCCAGCAGCTTGGGGGGACAGGCTACCTATGGCTACACCTTC; CDR3 protein: CASSLGGQATYGYTF
clone size: .; J gene: TRBJ2-2; V gene: TRBV7-9; D gene: TRBD1; CDR3 DNA: TGTGCCACCCGAGGGTGGACAGGGGTTAACACCGGGGAGCTGTTTTTT; CDR3 protein: CATRGWTGVNTGELFF
clone size: .; J gene: TRBJ1-1; V gene: TRBV7-6; D gene: .; CDR3 DNA: TGTGCCAGCAGCCTAGGGGCGGCAGGGGTCACTGAAGCTTTCTTT; CDR3 protein: CASSLGAAGVTEAFF
clone size: .; J gene: TRBJ2-3; V gene: TRBV10-3; D gene: TRBD2; CDR3 DNA: TGTGCCAATTCAGCGGGGACGACAGATACGCAGTATTTT; CDR3 protein: CANSAGTTDTQYF
clone size: .; J gene: TRBJ2-5; V gene: TRBV7-2; D gene: TRBD2; CDR3 DNA: TGTGCCAGCAGCTTAGGTCCGGGACTAGCGGGGGGCGGGGAGACCCAGTACTTC; CDR3 protein: CASSLGPGLAGGGETQYF
clone size: once; J gene: TRBJ1-1; V gene: TRBV6-5; D gene: .; CDR3 DNA: TGTGCCAGCAGTTACAGGCCGACAGTCGAAGCTTTCTTT; CDR3 protein: CASSYRPTVEAFF
clone size: once; J gene: TRBJ1-4; V gene: TRBV7-2; D gene: TRBD1; CDR3 DNA: TGTGCCAGCAGCTTCGGGGACAGGGAAAATGAAAAACTGTTTTTT; CDR3 protein: CASSFGDRENEKLFF
clone size: .; J gene: TRBJ2-2; V gene: TRBV7-2; D gene: .; CDR3 DNA: TGTGCCAGCAGCCACTTCAGGGGCACCACCGGGGAGCTGTTTTTT; CDR3 protein: CASSHFRGTTGELFF
clone size: .; J gene: TRBJ2-2; V gene: TRBV12-3/TRBV12-4; D gene: .; CDR3 DNA: TGTGCCAGCCCGAAACGATGGCCCGGGGAGCTGTTTTTT; CDR3 protein: CASPKRWPGELFF
clone size: .; J gene: TRBJ1-4; V gene: TRBV18; D gene: TRBD1; CDR3 DNA: TGTGCCAGCTCACCCGGGACAGGGGGTAATGAAAAACTGTTTTTT; CDR3 protein: CASSPGTGGNEKLFF
clone size: few; J gene: TRBJ1-1; V gene: TRBV9; D gene: .; CDR3 DNA: TGTGCCAGCAGCGTAGATTTAGGGGTCACTGAAGCTTTCTTT; CDR3 protein: CASSVDLGVTEAFF
clone size: .; J gene: TRBJ2-1; V gene: TRBV6-2/TRBV6-3; D gene: .; CDR3 DNA: TGTGCCAGCAGCAACCCAACTAGGACGGCATACAATGAGCAGTTCTTC; CDR3 protein: CASSNPTRTAYNEQFF
clone size: .; J gene: TRBJ2-3; V gene: TRBV7-6; D gene: .; CDR3 DNA: TGTGCCAGCAGCTTATTAACGCGTGATACGCAGTATTTT; CDR3 protein: CASSLLTRDTQYF
clone size: .; J gene: TRBJ2-1; V gene: TRBV6-2/TRBV6-3; D gene: .; CDR3 DNA: TGTGCCAGCAGTGGTCTGAGGAGGAGCTCCTACAATGAGCAGTTCTTC; CDR3 protein: CASSGLRRSSYNEQFF
clone size: few; J gene: TRBJ2-1; V gene: TRBV19; D gene: TRBD1; CDR3 DNA: TGTGCCAGTAGTCCGACAGGGACGGGCAATGAGCAGTTCTTC; CDR3 protein: CASSPTGTGNEQFF
clone size: .; J gene: TRBJ2-1; V gene: TRBV6-5; D gene: .; CDR3 DNA: TGTGCCAGCAGTTTACAGGGAATGTTCTACAATGAGCAGTTCTTC; CDR3 protein: CASSLQGMFYNEQFF
clone size: .; J gene: TRBJ1-2; V gene: TRBV6-5; D gene: TRBD1; CDR3 DNA: TGTGCCAGCAGAAACAGGGGTTATAACTATGGCTACACCTTC; CDR3 protein: CASRNRGYNYGYTF
clone size: .; J gene: TRBJ1-4; V gene: TRBV19; D gene: .; CDR3 DNA: TGTGCCAGTAACACTGTGCGGGAGATCAATGAAAAACTGTTTTTT; CDR3 protein: CASNTVREINEKLFF
clone size: .; J gene: TRBJ1-3; V gene: TRBV7-9; D gene: TRBD1; CDR3 DNA: TGTGCCAGCAGCTTAGCGATAGGGGGCCCCTCTGGAAACACCATATATTTT; CDR3 protein: CASSLAIGGPSGNTIYF
clone size: once; J gene: TRBJ2-3; V gene: TRBV11-3; D gene: .; CDR3 DNA: TGTGCCAGCAGCCAACGGAATTGGGACACAGCAACTAGCACAGATACGCAGTATTTT; CDR3 protein: CASSQRNWDTATSTDTQYF
clone size: once; J gene: TRBJ1-4; V gene: TRBV2; D gene: .; CDR3 DNA: TGTGCCAGCAATGTGAGGGTGACTAATGAAAAACTGTTTTTT; CDR3 protein: CASNVRVTNEKLFF
clone size: .; J gene: TRBJ1-1; V gene: TRBV19; D gene: .; CDR3 DNA: TGTGCCAGTAGTATAGCGGGGGACGGGCCTGAAGCTTTCTTT; CDR3 protein: CASSIAGDGPEAFF
clone size: .; J gene: TRBJ2-3; V gene: TRBV11-1; D gene: TRBD1; CDR3 DNA: TGTGCCAGCAGTTTCGGGACAGGGGCTCCAGATACGCAGTATTTT; CDR3 protein: CASSFGTGAPDTQYF
clone size: .; J gene: TRBJ1-1; V gene: TRBV6-6; D gene: .; CDR3 DNA: TGTGCCAGCACCCAGGAGGTCACTGAAGCTTTCTTT; CDR3 protein: CASTQEVTEAFF
clone size: .; J gene: TRBJ2-3; V gene: TRBV10-3; D gene: TRBD2; CDR3 DNA: TGTGCCATCAGTGACTCCCTTGGCGGGGGGGGGCCAGATACGCAGTATTTT; CDR3 protein: CAISDSLGGGGPDTQYF
clone size: .; J gene: TRBJ1-1; V gene: TRBV7-9; D gene: TRBD1; CDR3 DNA: TGTGCCAGCAGCTTCACAGGGACAGCCGCTGAAGCTTTCTTT; CDR3 protein: CASSFTGTAAEAFF
clone size: .; J gene: TRBJ1-2; V gene: TRBV4-1; D gene: .; CDR3 DNA: TGCGCCAGCAGCCAACCCCGGGGACCCGGGACCAGGGGAGGCTACACCTTC; CDR3 protein: CASSQPRGPGTRGGYTF